Below, 31 T cell receptor beta chains from the same sample are listed, as sequenced in a study of T cells after yellow fever vaccination. TCRdb used MiXCR to reprocess the 5' RACE reads, holding one entry per CDR3 protein. The profile shows some 600,000 distinct CDR3 sequences, around 16% of them singletons. Sample: PBMCs, taken 5 to 6 days after the first yellow fever vaccination. The receptors shown here come from a young man who received the YFV17D yellow fever vaccine.

The CDR3: CASSIGLSPDTQYF. The CDR3 DNA follows: TGCGCCAGCAGCATAGGTCTCAGCCCAGATACGCAGTATTTT. The rearrangement joins TRBV5-1 to TRBJ2-3; D unresolved. This CDR3 spans 14 amino acids. The germline CDR1 and CDR2 sequences are SGHRS and YFSETQ. The ends were cut back, 4 bases at V and 4 bases at J, with 13 bases in the middle.

The rearrangement links TRBV11-3 to TRBJ2-1, with D perhaps TRBD1 (7 bases). Trimming removed 1 base at V and 6 bases at J, with 13 bases between. The CDR3 length is 15 residues. Germline V lookup: CDR1 SGHNT, CDR2 YENEEA. The CDR3 sequence is CASSLGRGAGNEQFF. CDR3 coding DNA: TGTGCCAGCAGCTTAGGCAGGGGGGCAGGCAATGAGCAGTTCTTC.

V and J are TRBV12-3 or TRBV12-4 and TRBJ2-3; tentative D call: TRBD1 (6 bases). The V end was cut by 6 bases, the J end by 3 bases, with 13 bases between. CDR3 length: 14 amino acids. The CDR3 DNA reads TGTGCCAGCAGCCGGACAGAGCAAACAGATACGCAGTATTTT. Translation gives CASSRTEQTDTQYF.

This rearrangement joins TRBV7-9 to TRBJ1-4; D remains unclear. This CDR3 comprises 14 residues. Trimming took off 2 bases at V and 3 bases at J, with 7 bases between the two ends. CDR1 and CDR2 (germline): SEHNR, FQNEAQ (reference sequence). DNA for the CDR3: TGTGCCAGCAGCTTACACGGCCCTAATGAAAAACTGTTTTTT. This encodes CASSLHGPNEKLFF.

The chain carries TRBV2 and TRBJ1-1; the D is unclear. The germline V and J ends were trimmed by 7 bases and 5 bases, with 8 bases remaining between them. Germline-derived CDR1 and CDR2 are SNHLY and FYNNEI. The CDR3 is 11 residues long. The CDR3 sequence is CASTYGTEAFF. CDR3 DNA sequence: TGTGCCAGCACCTATGGGACTGAAGCTTTCTTT.

This chain connects TRBV7-2 to TRBJ2-1, with 8 bases lining up with TRBD2. This CDR3 has 13 residues. The V gene end was trimmed by 2 bases and the J gene end by 12 bases; junction bases not matched to a gene: 6. Germline V CDR1 and CDR2: SGHTA, FQGNSA. CDR3 residues: CASSLTSGGVQFF. The CDR3 DNA follows: TGTGCCAGCAGCTTAACCAGCGGGGGCGTGCAGTTCTTC.

This chain links TRBV7-2 with TRBJ1-2; D perhaps matches TRBD1 (5 bases). The CDR3 totals 15 residues. The germline V and J ends were trimmed by 5 bases and 3 bases, with 16 bases remaining between them. From germline, CDR1 is SGHTA and CDR2 FQGNSA. CDR3 in amino acids: CASSPSGGVDYGYTF. The CDR3 region has the DNA TGTGCCAGCAGCCCATCCGGGGGGGTCGACTATGGCTACACCTTC.

This sequence joins TRBV4-3 and TRBJ2-7, with D unclear. This CDR3 comprises 15 residues. CDR1 is LGHNA and CDR2 is YSLEER in the germline V gene. V lost 2 bases to trimming and J lost 2 bases, with 13 bases between them. The CDR3 loop is CASSQSIQIAYEQYF. CDR3 DNA: TGCGCCAGCAGCCAATCAATCCAAATTGCCTACGAGCAGTACTTC.

The table lists this clonotype with a count of one. This sequence joins TRBV2 and TRBJ2-5; TRBD2 is a possible D gene (5 bases). CDR3 length: 12 residues. V lost 6 bases to trimming and J lost 5 bases, with 10 bases between them. Germline V CDR1 and CDR2: SNHLY, FYNNEI. The CDR3 protein is CASREALETQYF. The CDR3 DNA reads TGTGCCAGCAGGGAGGCGCTTGAGACCCAGTACTTC.

The sample holds a few counts of this clonotype. This sequence joins TRBV5-1 and TRBJ2-5; 9 bases align to TRBD2. Trimming took 1 base from V and 7 from J; bases not matched to a gene: 5. The CDR3 is 14 amino acids. CDR1 SGHRS and CDR2 YFSETQ come from the germline V gene. The CDR3 DNA is TGCGCCAGCAGCTTGTTAGCGGGGGATACGACCCAGTACTTC. As protein: CASSLLAGDTTQYF.

The chain uses TRBV6-1 and TRBJ1-2; 9 bases fit TRBD1. Germline V gives CDR1 MNHNS, CDR2 SASEGT. The length of the CDR3 is 17 residues. Unmatched junction bases numbered 19, after V lost 6 bases and J lost 8 bases. Here the CDR3 DNA reads TGTGCCAGCAGCACTATTATGTCCTTACAGGGGGCTTGGGGCTACACCTTC. Translation gives CASSTIMSLQGAWGYTF.

In this sample, this clonotype turned up many times. The chain joins TRBV5-1 to TRBJ1-1, with D possibly being TRBD1 (5 bases). V was shortened by 4 bases and J by 2 bases, with 15 bases between the two germline ends. This CDR3 has 15 amino acids. CDR1 is SGHRS, CDR2 YFSETQ, per germline. In nucleotides, the CDR3 is TGCGCCAGCAGCCCCGGGACCGACACTAACACTGAAGCTTTCTTT. It encodes CASSPGTDTNTEAFF.

The chain has TRBV6-2 or TRBV6-3 and TRBJ2-5; tentatively, D is TRBD2 (6 bases). CDR1 is MNHEY and CDR2 is SVGEGT in the germline V gene. This CDR3 comprises 13 residues. V lost 6 bases and J lost 4, with 12 bases in between. The CDR3 spells CASSRTMGETQYF. The DNA of the CDR3 is TGTGCCAGCAGCAGGACTATGGGAGAGACCCAGTACTTC.

This chain joins TRBV4-3 and TRBJ1-5, with D maybe TRBD1 (5 bases). CDR1 and CDR2 from the germline V gene are LGHNA and YSLEER. Trimming pared 2 bases from V and 5 bases from J, leaving 19 bases between. The CDR3 length is 17 residues. The CDR3 protein is CASSQRSWGGVDQPQHF. DNA for the CDR3: TGCGCCAGCAGCCAACGGTCCTGGGGGGGTGTGGATCAGCCCCAGCATTTT.

The rearrangement links TRBV5-1 to TRBJ2-5; no clear D gene. The CDR3 runs to 12 residues. CDR1 SGHRS and CDR2 YFSETQ come from the germline V gene. V lost 2 bases and J lost 5, with 7 bases in between. DNA for the CDR3: TGCGCCAGCAGCTTCAAAGGGGAGACCCAGTACTTC. This codes for CASSFKGETQYF.

The chain recombines TRBV6-5 with TRBJ2-4, with D tentatively TRBD1 or TRBD2 (5 bases each). V was clipped by 4 bases and J by 11 bases, with 12 bases between them. Germline V lookup: CDR1 MNHEY, CDR2 SVGAGI. This CDR3 is built from 12 residues. The CDR3: CASSSRGLVQYF. DNA for the CDR3: TGTGCCAGCAGTTCACGGGGCTTGGTTCAGTACTTC.

Only a few counts were recorded for this clonotype. The V gene is TRBV12-3 or TRBV12-4, the J gene TRBJ2-1; 10 bases agree with TRBD2. The length of the CDR3 is 17 residues. With V trimmed by 6 bases and J by 7 bases, 15 bases remained unmatched. As DNA, the CDR3 is TGTGCCAGCAGCCTTACTTCTAGCGGGGGCTCCGGGAATGAGCAGTTCTTC. This encodes CASSLTSSGGSGNEQFF.

This clonotype was counted between two and nine times. The CDR3 DNA reads TGCGCCAGCAGCCAGAACCAACGAACGGGACGGGTTAATTCACCCCTCCACTTT. Protein: CASSQNQRTGRVNSPLHF. The rearrangement links TRBV5-1 to TRBJ1-6; D possibly corresponds to TRBD1 (5 bases). This CDR3 is 18 amino acids long. Germline V lookup: CDR1 SGHRS, CDR2 YFSETQ. Trimming stripped 4 bases from V and 6 bases from J, with 23 bases between.

This clonotype was observed a handful of times. The rearrangement links TRBV7-9 to TRBJ2-1; 7 positions match TRBD1. The germline V gene has CDR1 SEHNR and CDR2 FQNEAQ (reference sequence). V lost 3 bases, J lost 5 bases, and 4 bases stayed unmatched. The length of the CDR3 is 14 residues. The CDR3, as DNA: TGTGCCAGCAGCTTTAACAGGGGCGACAATGAGCAGTTCTTC. Translated, it gives CASSFNRGDNEQFF.

The genes are TRBV4-1 and TRBJ2-7; D remains ambiguous. The CDR3 runs to 15 residues. The germline V gene encodes CDR1 MGHRA and CDR2 YSYEKL. Trimming pared 0 bases from V and 1 base from J, leaving 10 bases between. CDR3 DNA sequence: TGCGCCAGCAGCCAAGAACCAGGCCCGTCCTACGAGCAGTACGTC. Its protein product is CASSQEPGPSYEQYV.

This clonotype was detected only a few times. The chain joins TRBV5-1 to TRBJ1-2; no firm D call. The germline V and J ends were trimmed by 2 bases and 2 bases, with 7 bases remaining between them. CDR1 and CDR2 from the germline V gene are SGHRS and YFSETQ. The CDR3 contains 13 residues. In nucleotides, the CDR3 is TGCGCCAGCAGCTTTCCTGAGAACTATGGCTACACCTTC. Translating it yields CASSFPENYGYTF.

The chain recombines TRBV27 with TRBJ2-3, with a tentative D call TRBD1 (5 bases). The CDR3 consists of 14 residues. The germline V gene encodes CDR1 MNHEY and CDR2 SMNVEV (reference sequence). V shed 5 bases and J shed 3 bases, with 12 bases lying between them. This chain's CDR3 is CASSGAAWTDTQYF. CDR3 bases: TGTGCCAGCAGTGGGGCTGCCTGGACAGATACGCAGTATTTT.

This clonotype has more than one count but fewer than ten. This sequence joins TRBV9 and TRBJ2-3, with 12 bases that match TRBD1. This CDR3 has 15 amino acids. J lost 6 bases, V lost 0 bases, and 2 bases had no gene match. Germline CDR1 reads SGDLS; CDR2 reads YYNGEE. The CDR3 coding sequence is TGTGCCAGCAGCGTAGAGGGACAGGGGGCGGATACGCAGTATTTT. This translates into CASSVEGQGADTQYF.

J is TRBJ1-2 and V is TRBV6-1; D may be TRBD1 (6 bases). The CDR3 length is 15 residues. Trimming pared 4 bases from V and 4 bases from J, leaving 16 bases between. Looked up from germline, CDR1 is MNHNS and CDR2 is SASEGT. The CDR3 sequence: CASSVRQVKPYGYTF. CDR3 DNA: TGTGCCAGCAGTGTCCGACAGGTAAAACCCTATGGCTACACCTTC.

The CDR3, as DNA: TGTGCCAGCAGCTTAGTTACAGGGCAGGGCTCTTCTAACTATGGCTACACCTTC. Its protein product is CASSLVTGQGSSNYGYTF. This chain joins TRBV11-2 and TRBJ1-2; a possible D gene is TRBD1 (6 bases). Trimming removed 1 base at V and 0 bases at J, with 18 bases between. Germline V CDR1 and CDR2: SGHAT, FQNNGV. The CDR3 loop spans 18 amino acids.

The chain has TRBV7-8 and TRBJ2-7; D is uncertain. This CDR3 is built from 14 residues. CDR1 SGHVS and CDR2 FQNEAQ come from the germline V gene. V shed 4 bases and J shed 4 bases, with 14 bases lying between them. The CDR3 loop is CASSSRVDNYEQYV. CDR3 sequence (DNA): TGTGCCAGCAGCTCCCGGGTCGACAATTACGAGCAGTACGTC.

This clonotype was recorded a few times. The chain couples TRBV6-1 to TRBJ2-7; D possibly corresponds to TRBD1 (5 bases). This CDR3 has 14 residues. The germline V gene has CDR1 MNHNS and CDR2 SASEGT. Trimming took 6 bases from V and 2 from J, leaving 14 bases between them. CDR3 region: CASSRGHTAYEQYF. The CDR3 region has the DNA TGTGCCAGCAGCCGCGGACATACCGCCTACGAGCAGTACTTC.

This clonotype was picked up a small number of times. The V gene is TRBV6-2 or TRBV6-3, the J gene TRBJ1-2; tentatively, D is TRBD1 (6 bases). Germline V CDR1 and CDR2: MNHEY, SVGEGT. Trimming took off 7 bases at V and 2 bases at J, with 14 bases between the two ends. The CDR3 sequence is 14 residues long. The CDR3 sequence is CASTDRTSNYGYTF. The CDR3 region has the DNA TGTGCCAGCACCGACAGGACCTCCAACTATGGCTACACCTTC.

V gene TRBV7-2 combines with J gene TRBJ2-5; maybe TRBD2 (6 bases). Germline assignment: CDR1 SGHTA and CDR2 FQGNSA. The CDR3 totals 14 residues. Trimming took 2 bases from V and 1 from J, leaving 8 bases between them. The CDR3 coding sequence is TGTGCCAGCAGCTTACGGGGGACCCAAGAGACCCAGTACTTC. It is translated as CASSLRGTQETQYF.

This clonotype was seen only once. V is TRBV19 and J is TRBJ2-7; the match to TRBD2 covers 8 bases. This CDR3 is 16 amino acids long. V gave up 5 bases and J gave up 2 bases; unmatched junction bases: 11. Germline V gene data show CDR1 as LNHDA and CDR2 as SQIVND (reference sequence). DNA for the CDR3: TGTGCCAGTAGTGCGAGTACTAGCGGAGGTCCCTACGAGCAGTACTTC. Encoded protein: CASSASTSGGPYEQYF.

J is TRBJ2-1 and V is TRBV4-2; TRBD2 matches at 12 bases. The CDR3 extends over 16 amino acids. V gave up 5 bases and J gave up 4 bases; unmatched junction bases: 6. CDR1 and CDR2 from the germline V gene are LGHNA and YNFKEQ. The CDR3 sequence is CASSAPLAGGYNEQFF. CDR3 in DNA: TGTGCCAGCAGCGCGCCACTAGCGGGGGGTTACAATGAGCAGTTCTTC.